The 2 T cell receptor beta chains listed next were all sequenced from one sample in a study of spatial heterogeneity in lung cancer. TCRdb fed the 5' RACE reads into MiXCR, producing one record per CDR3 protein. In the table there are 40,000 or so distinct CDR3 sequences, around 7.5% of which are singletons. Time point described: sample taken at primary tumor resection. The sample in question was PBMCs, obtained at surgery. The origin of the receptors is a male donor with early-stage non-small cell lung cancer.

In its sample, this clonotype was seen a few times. CDR3 in DNA: TGTGCCAGCAGCTTGGTCGGGACAGGAGTCTCTGGGGCCAACGTCCTGACTTTC. Encoded protein: CASSLVGTGVSGANVLTF. V gene TRBV5-4 combines with J gene TRBJ2-6; 8 nucleotides line up with TRBD1. CDR3 size: 18 residues. CDR1 and CDR2 (germline): SGHNT, YYREEE (reference sequence). Losses at the gene ends were 0 bases for V and 0 bases for J; bases not matched to a gene: 5. The variable domain in full, completed from reference TRBV5-4 and TRBJ2-6, reads ETGVTQSPTHLIKTRGQQVTLRCSSQSGHNTVSWYQQALGQGPQFIFQYYREEENGRGNFPPRFSGLQFPNYSSELNVNALELDDSALYLCASSLVGTGVSGANVLTFGAGSRLTVL.

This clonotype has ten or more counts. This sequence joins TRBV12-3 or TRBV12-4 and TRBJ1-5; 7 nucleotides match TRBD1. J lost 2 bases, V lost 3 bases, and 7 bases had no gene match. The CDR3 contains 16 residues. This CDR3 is CASSFTGVGGNQPQHF. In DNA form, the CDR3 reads TGTGCCAGCAGTTTCACAGGGGTCGGGGGCAATCAGCCCCAGCATTTT.